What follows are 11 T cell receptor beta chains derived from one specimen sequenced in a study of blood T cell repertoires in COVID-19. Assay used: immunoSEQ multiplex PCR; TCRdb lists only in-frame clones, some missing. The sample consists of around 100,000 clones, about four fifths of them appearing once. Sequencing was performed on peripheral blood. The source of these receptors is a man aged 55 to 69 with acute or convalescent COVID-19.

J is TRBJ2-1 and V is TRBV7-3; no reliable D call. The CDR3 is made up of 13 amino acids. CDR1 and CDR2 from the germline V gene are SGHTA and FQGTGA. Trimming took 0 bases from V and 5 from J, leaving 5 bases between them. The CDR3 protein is CASSLTLDNEQFF. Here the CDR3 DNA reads TGTGCCAGCAGCTTAACCCTAGACAATGAGCAGTTCTTC.

The CDR3, as DNA: TGTGCCACCAGTGCCCAGGAGGGACAGGGGAACACCGGGGAGCTGTTTTTT. This encodes CATSAQEGQGNTGELFF. The chain links TRBV24-1 to TRBJ2-2; TRBD1 agrees at 9 bases. The junction had 7 bases not matched to a gene; V was cut back by 5 bases and J by 1 base. The CDR3 sequence is 17 residues long. Germline V CDR1 and CDR2: KGHDR, SFDVKD.

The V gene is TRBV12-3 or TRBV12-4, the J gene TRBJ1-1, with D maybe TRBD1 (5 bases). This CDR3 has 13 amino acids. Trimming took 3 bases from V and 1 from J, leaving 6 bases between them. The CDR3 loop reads CASSFGGNTEAFF. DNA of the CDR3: TGTGCCAGCAGTTTCGGGGGGAACACTGAAGCTTTCTTT.

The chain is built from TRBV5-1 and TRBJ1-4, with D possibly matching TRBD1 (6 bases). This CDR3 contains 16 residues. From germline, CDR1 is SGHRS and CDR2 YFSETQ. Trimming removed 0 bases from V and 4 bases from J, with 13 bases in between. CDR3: CASSLVMGGGNEKLFF. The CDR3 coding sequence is TGCGCCAGCAGCTTGGTCATGGGAGGGGGTAATGAAAAACTGTTTTTT.

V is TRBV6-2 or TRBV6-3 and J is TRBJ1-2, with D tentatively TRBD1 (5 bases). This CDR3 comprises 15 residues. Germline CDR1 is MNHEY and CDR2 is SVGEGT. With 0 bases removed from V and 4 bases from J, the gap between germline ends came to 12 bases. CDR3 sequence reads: CASSYSREEGYGYTF. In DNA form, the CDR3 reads TGTGCCAGCAGTTACTCCAGGGAGGAGGGCTATGGCTACACCTTC.

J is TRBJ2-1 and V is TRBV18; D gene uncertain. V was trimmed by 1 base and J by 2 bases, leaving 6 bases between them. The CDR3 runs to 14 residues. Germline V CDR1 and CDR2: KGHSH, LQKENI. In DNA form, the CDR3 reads TGTGCCAGCTCACCACAAGAGACCTACAATGAGCAGTTCTTC. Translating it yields CASSPQETYNEQFF.

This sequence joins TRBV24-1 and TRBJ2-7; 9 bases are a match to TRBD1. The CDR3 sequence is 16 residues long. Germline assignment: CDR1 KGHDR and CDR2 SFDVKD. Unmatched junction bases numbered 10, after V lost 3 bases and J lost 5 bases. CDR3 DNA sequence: TGTGCCACCAGTGATCCCACCGGGACAGGGATCGACGAGCAGTACTTC. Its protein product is CATSDPTGTGIDEQYF.

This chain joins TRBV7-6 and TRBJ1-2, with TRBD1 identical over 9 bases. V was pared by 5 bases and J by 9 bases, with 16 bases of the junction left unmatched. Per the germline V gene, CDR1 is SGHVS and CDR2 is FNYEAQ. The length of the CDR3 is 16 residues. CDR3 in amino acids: CASSRATGGVLGSYTF. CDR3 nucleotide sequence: TGTGCCAGCAGCCGGGCTACAGGGGGCGTGTTGGGTAGCTACACCTTC. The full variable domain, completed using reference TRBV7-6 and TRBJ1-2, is GAGVSQSPRYKVTKRGQDVALRCDPISGHVSLYWYRQALGQGPEFLTYFNYEAQQDKSGLPNDRFSAERPEGSISTLTIQRTEQRDSAMYRCASSRATGGVLGSYTFGSGTRLTVV.

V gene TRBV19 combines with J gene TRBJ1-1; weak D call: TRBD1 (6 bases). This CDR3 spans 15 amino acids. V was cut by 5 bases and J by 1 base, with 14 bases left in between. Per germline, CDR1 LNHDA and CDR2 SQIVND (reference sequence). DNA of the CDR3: TGTGCCAGTAGTCCGTGGACAGTTGGGAACACTGAAGCTTTCTTT. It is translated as CASSPWTVGNTEAFF.

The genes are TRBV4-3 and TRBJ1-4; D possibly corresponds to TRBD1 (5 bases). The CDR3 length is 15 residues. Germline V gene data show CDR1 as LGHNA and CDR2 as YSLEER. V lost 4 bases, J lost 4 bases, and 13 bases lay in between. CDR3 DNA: TGCGCCAGCAGCCCTCAAATAGGGGTTAATGAAAAACTGTTTTTT. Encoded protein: CASSPQIGVNEKLFF.

The CDR3 loop reads CASSQAGQGRIIEAFF. The CDR3 DNA reads TGCGCCAGCAGCCAAGCGGGACAGGGAAGGATCATTGAAGCTTTCTTT. The V and J genes are TRBV4-1 and TRBJ1-1; TRBD1 matches 9 bases. The CDR3 runs 16 residues. Trimming took 1 base from V and 7 from J; bases not matched to a gene: 10. CDR1 MGHRA and CDR2 YSYEKL come from the germline V gene.